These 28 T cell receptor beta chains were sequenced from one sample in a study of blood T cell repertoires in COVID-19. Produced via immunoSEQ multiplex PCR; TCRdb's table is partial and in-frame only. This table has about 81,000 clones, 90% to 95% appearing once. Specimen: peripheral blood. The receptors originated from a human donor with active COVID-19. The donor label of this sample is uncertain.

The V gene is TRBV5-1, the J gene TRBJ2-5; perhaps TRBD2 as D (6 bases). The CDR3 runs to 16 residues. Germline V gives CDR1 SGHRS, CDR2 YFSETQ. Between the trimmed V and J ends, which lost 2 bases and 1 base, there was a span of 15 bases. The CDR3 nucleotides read TGCGCCAGCAGCTTCGGGGTAGCGGTGCTCCAAGAGACCCAGTACTTC. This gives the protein CASSFGVAVLQETQYF.

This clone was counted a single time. CDR3 loop: CASSPRLAYEQYF. In DNA, the CDR3 is TGTGCCAGCAGCCCACGACTTGCCTACGAGCAGTACTTC. The chain carries TRBV11-2 and TRBJ2-7; D not certain. With 5 bases removed from V and 2 bases from J, the gap between germline ends came to 10 bases. The CDR3 length is 13 residues. Germline V gene sequence: CDR1 SGHAT, CDR2 FQNNGV.

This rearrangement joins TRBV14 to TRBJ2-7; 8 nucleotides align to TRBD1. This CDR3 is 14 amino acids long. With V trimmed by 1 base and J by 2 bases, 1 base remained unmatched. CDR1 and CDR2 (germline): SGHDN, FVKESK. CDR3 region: CASSQAGGPYEQYF. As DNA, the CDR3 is TGTGCCAGCAGCCAAGCAGGGGGCCCCTACGAGCAGTACTTC.

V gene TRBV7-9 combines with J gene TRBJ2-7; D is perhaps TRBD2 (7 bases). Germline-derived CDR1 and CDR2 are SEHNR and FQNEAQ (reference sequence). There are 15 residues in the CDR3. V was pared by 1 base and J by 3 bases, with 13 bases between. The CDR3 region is CASSLGGGSIYEQYF. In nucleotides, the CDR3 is TGTGCCAGCAGCTTAGGCGGGGGCTCTATCTACGAGCAGTACTTC.

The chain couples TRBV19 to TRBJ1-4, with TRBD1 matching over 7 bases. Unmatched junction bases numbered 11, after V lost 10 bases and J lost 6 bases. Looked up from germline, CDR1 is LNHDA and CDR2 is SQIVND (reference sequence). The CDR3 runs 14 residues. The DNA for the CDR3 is TGTGCCACCCAACACAGGGGAAAGGATGAAAAACTGTTTTTT. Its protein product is CATQHRGKDEKLFF.

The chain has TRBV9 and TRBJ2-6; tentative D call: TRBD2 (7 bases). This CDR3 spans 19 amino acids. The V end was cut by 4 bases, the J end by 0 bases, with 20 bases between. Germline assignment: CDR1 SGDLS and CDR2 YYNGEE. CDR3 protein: CASSYPRGGANSGANVLTF. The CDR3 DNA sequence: TGTGCCAGCAGCTACCCGAGGGGGGGCGCCAACTCTGGGGCCAACGTCCTGACTTTC.

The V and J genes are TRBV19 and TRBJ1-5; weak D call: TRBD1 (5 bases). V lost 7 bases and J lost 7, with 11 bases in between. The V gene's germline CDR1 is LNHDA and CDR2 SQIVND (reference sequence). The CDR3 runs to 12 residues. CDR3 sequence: CASTRGGQPQHF. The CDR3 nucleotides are TGTGCCAGTACCCGGGGGGGGCAGCCCCAGCATTTT.

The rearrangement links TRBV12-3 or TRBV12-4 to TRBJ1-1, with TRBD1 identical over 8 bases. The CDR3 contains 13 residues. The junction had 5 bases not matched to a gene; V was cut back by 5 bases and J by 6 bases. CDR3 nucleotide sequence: TGTGCCAGCAGTGGGGACAGGTTCGCTGAAGCTTTCTTT. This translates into CASSGDRFAEAFF.

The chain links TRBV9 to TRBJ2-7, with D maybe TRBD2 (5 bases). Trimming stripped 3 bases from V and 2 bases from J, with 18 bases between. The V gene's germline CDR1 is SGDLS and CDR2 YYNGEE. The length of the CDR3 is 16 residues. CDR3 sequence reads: CASSAHSRDHPYEQYF. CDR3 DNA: TGTGCCAGCAGCGCCCACTCGAGGGATCACCCCTACGAGCAGTACTTC.

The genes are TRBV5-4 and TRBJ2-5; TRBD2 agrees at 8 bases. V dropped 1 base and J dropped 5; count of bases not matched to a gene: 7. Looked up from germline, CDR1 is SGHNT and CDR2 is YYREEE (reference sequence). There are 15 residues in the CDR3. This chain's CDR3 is CASSLTGGSVETQYF. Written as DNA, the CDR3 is TGTGCCAGCAGCTTGACGGGGGGGTCGGTGGAGACCCAGTACTTC. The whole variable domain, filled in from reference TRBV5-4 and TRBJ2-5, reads ETGVTQSPTHLIKTRGQQVTLRCSSQSGHNTVSWYQQALGQGPQFIFQYYREEENGRGNFPPRFSGLQFPNYSSELNVNALELDDSALYLCASSLTGGSVETQYFGPGTRLLVL.

The CDR3 region has the DNA TGTGCCAGCGACGGGGATTATAATTCACCCCTCCACTTT. Translating it yields CASDGDYNSPLHF. V is TRBV6-5 and J is TRBJ1-6; D is unresolved. The germline V gene encodes CDR1 MNHEY and CDR2 SVGAGI. V lost 8 bases and J 4 bases, leaving 9 bases between the germline ends. The CDR3 length is 13 residues.

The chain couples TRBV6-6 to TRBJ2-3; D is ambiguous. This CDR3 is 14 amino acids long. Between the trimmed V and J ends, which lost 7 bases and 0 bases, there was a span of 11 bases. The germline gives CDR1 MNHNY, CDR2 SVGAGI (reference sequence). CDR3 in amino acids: CASTLGTSTDTQYF. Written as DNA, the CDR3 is TGTGCCAGCACCCTGGGCACTAGCACAGATACGCAGTATTTT.

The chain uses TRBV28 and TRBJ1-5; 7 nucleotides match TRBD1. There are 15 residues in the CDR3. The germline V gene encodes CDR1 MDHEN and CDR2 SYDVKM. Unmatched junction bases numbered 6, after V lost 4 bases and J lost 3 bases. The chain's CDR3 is CASSSKQGFNQPQHF. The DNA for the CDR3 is TGTGCCAGCAGTTCTAAACAGGGGTTCAATCAGCCCCAGCATTTT.

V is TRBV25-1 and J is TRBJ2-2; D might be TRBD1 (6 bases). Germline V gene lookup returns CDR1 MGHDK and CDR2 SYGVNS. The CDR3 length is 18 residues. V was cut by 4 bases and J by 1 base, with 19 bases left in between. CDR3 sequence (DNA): TGTGCCAGCAGTGCGGGTCGTCGTACAGGGAAGAACACCGGGGAGCTGTTTTTT. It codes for CASSAGRRTGKNTGELFF.

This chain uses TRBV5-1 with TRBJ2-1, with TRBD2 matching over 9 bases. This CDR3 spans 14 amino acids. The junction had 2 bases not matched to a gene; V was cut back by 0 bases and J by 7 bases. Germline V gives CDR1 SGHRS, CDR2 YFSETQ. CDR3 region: CASSLGLAGNEQFF. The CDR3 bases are TGCGCCAGCAGCTTGGGTCTAGCGGGGAATGAGCAGTTCTTC. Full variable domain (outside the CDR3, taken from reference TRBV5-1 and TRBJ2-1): KAGVTQTPRYLIKTRGQQVTLSCSPISGHRSVSWYQQTPGQGLQFLFEYFSETQRNKGNFPGRFSGRQFSNSRSEMNVSTLELGDSALYLCASSLGLAGNEQFFGPGTRLTVL.

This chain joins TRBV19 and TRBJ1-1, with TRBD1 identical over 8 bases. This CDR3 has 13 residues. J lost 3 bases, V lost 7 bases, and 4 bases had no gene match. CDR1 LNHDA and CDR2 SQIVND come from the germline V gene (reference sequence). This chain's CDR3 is CASNQGADTEAFF. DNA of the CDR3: TGTGCCAGTAACCAGGGGGCGGACACTGAAGCTTTCTTT.

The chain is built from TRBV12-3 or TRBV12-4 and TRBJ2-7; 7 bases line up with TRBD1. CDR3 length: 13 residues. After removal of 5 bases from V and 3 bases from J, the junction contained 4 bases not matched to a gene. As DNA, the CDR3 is TGTGCCAGCAGTCCCGGGACAGACTACGAGCAGTACTTC. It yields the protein CASSPGTDYEQYF.

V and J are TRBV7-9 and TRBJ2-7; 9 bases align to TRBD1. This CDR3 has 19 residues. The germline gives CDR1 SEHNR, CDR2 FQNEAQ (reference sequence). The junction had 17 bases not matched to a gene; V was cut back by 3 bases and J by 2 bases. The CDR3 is CASSFPITPRTGDPYEQYF. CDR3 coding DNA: TGTGCCAGCAGCTTTCCAATTACCCCCCGGACAGGGGATCCCTACGAGCAGTACTTC.

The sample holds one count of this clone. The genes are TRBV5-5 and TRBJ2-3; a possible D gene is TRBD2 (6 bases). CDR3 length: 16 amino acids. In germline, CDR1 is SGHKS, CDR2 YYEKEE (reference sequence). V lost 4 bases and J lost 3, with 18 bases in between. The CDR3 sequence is CASSAKEGGATDTQYF. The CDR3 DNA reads TGTGCCAGCAGCGCGAAAGAAGGAGGGGCGACAGATACGCAGTATTTT. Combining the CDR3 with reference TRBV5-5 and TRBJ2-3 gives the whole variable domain DAGVTQSPTHLIKTRGQQVTLRCSPISGHKSVSWYQQVLGQGPQFIFQYYEKEERGRGNFPDRFSARQFPNYSSELNVNALLLGDSALYLCASSAKEGGATDTQYFGPGTRLTVL.

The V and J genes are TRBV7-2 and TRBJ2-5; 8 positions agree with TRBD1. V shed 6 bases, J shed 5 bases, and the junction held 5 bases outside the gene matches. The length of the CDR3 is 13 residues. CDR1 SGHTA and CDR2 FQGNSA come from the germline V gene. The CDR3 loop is CASRTTGVETQYF. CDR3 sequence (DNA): TGTGCCAGCAGAACGACAGGGGTGGAGACCCAGTACTTC.

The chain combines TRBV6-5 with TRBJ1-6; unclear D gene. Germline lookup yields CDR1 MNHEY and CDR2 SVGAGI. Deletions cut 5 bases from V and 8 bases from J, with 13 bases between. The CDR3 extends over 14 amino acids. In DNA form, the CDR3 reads TGTGCCAGCAGTACCTATCAGAGGGATTCACCCCTCCACTTT. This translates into CASSTYQRDSPLHF.

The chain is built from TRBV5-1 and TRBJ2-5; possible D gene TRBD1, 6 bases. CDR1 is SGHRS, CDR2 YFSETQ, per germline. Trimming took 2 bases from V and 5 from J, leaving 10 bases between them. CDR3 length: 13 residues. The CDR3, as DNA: TGCGCCAGCAGCTTTGGACAGCCGGAGACCCAGTACTTC. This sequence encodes CASSFGQPETQYF.

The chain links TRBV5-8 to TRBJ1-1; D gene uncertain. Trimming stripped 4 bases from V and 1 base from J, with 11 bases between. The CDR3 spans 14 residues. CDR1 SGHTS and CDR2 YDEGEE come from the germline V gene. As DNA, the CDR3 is TGTGCCAGCAGCCCCCGGTTAAAGAACACTGAAGCTTTCTTT. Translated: CASSPRLKNTEAFF.

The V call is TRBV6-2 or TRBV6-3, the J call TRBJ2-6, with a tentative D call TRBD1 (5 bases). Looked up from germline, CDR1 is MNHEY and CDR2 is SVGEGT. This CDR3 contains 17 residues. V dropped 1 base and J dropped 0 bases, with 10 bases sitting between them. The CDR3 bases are TGTGCCAGCAGTTACTGGCAGGGCCCCTCTGGGGCCAACGTCCTGACTTTC. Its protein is CASSYWQGPSGANVLTF.

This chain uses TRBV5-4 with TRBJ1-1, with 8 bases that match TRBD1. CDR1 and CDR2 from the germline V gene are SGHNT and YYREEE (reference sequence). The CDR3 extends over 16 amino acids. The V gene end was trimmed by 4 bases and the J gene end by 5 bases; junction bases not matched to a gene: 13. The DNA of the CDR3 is TGTGCCAGCAGCCCTATTATGACAGGGGAGGGAACTGAAGCTTTCTTT. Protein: CASSPIMTGEGTEAFF.

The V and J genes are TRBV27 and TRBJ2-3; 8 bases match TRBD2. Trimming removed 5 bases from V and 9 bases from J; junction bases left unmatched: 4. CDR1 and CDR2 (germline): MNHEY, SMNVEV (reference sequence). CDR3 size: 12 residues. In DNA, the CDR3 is TGTGCCAGCAGTCCCGGGGGGGGGACGCAGTATTTT. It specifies CASSPGGGTQYF.

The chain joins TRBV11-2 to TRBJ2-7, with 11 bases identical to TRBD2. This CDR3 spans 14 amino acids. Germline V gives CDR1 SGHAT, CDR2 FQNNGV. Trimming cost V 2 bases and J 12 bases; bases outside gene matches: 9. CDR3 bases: TGTGCCAGCAGCTTAAGCCTAGCGGGAGGTCAGGGGTACTTC. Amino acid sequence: CASSLSLAGGQGYF.

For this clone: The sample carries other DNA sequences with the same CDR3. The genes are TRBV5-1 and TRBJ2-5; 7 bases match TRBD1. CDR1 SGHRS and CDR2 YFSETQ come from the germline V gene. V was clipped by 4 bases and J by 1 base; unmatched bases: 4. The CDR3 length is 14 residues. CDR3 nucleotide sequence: TGCGCCAGCAGCGCGACAGGGTCCCAAGAGACCCAGTACTTC. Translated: CASSATGSQETQYF.